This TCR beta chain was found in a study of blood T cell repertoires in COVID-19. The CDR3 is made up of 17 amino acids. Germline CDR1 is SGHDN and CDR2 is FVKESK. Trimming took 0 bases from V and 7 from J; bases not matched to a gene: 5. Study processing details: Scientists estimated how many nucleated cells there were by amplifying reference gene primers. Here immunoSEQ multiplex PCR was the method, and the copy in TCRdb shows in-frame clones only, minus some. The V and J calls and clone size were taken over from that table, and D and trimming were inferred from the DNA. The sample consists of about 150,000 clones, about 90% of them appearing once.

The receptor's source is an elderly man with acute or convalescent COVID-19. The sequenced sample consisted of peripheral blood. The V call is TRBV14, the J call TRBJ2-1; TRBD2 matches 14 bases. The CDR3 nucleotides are TGTGCCAGCAGCCAAGACTCGACTAGCGGGAGGGATAATGAGCAGTTCTTC. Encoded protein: CASSQDSTSGRDNEQFF.